This T cell receptor (beta chain) was sequenced in a study of T-cell memory formation after mild COVID-19. Across the study: TCR clusters showed largely donor specificity.

TCRdb redid the calling of the 5' RACE reads with MiXCR, one entry per CDR3 protein. The table has 200,000 or so distinct CDR3 sequences, 9% to 10% seen once. This sequence was found in a man younger than 35 who had mild COVID-19 (a few samples of this study predate the infection). Cell type and time point are not known. Source material: PBMCs or a T cell subset sorted from them (not recorded which).

The CDR3 is CSARGAYPSYTRGYTF. For the CDR3, the DNA is TGCAGTGCTAGAGGTGCATACCCCTCGTACACTCGCGGCTACACCTTC. The V and J genes are TRBV20-1 and TRBJ1-2; no clear D gene. Germline V gene lookup returns CDR1 DFQATT and CDR2 SNEGSKA (reference sequence). V lost 1 base and J 8 bases, leaving 23 bases between the germline ends. The CDR3 sequence is 16 residues long.